This passage covers 20 T cell receptor beta chains from one sample sequenced in a study of shared clonotypes between healthy human individuals (dated by TCRdb to 2020 to 2022). The method behind the library was the immunoSEQ multiplex PCR assay. The table was pulled from immuneACCESS by TCRdb, which kept in-frame rearrangements only. Such tables lose some clones; where checked, under half of the loss comes from unresolved V genes, and the rest has no known cause. In this sample the table shows around 700,000 clones, 72% of which occur a single time. Together, the top ten hold 1.8% of the sample. Sequencing was carried out using memory CD4+ T cells sorted from blood. The cell subset or site label of this sample denotes: CD45RA-negative fraction. The source of these receptors is a woman aged 25 to 39 in good health.

V is TRBV25-1 and J is TRBJ2-1; TRBD1 matches 9 bases. The CDR3 sequence is 16 residues long. Germline V CDR1 and CDR2: MGHDK, SYGVNS. The ends lost 3 bases at V and 6 bases at J; junction bases unmatched: 9. For the CDR3, the DNA is TGTGCCAGCAGTGATTCCGGGACAGGGTCAGGCAATGAGCAGTTCTTC. It encodes CASSDSGTGSGNEQFF.

This clone has only a few counts. This chain joins TRBV4-3 and TRBJ1-5, with 7 bases matching TRBD1. V lost 4 bases and J lost 0; bases outside the gene matches: 3. This CDR3 region has 15 residues. CDR1 and CDR2 from the germline V gene are LGHNA and YSLEER. In DNA form, the CDR3 reads TGCGCCAGCAGCCGCGGGACAGTTAGCAATCAGCCCCAGCATTTT. It is translated as CASSRGTVSNQPQHF.

The V gene is TRBV10-3, the J gene TRBJ1-2, with 7 positions matching TRBD1. The junction had 6 bases not matched to a gene; V was cut back by 4 bases and J by 7 bases. The CDR3 extends over 13 amino acids. Germline assignment: CDR1 ENHRY and CDR2 SYGVKD. CDR3 protein: CAISGTTGFGYTF. The CDR3 coding sequence is TGTGCCATCAGTGGGACGACAGGGTTTGGCTACACCTTC.

The rearrangement uses TRBV5-4 and TRBJ1-1, with TRBD1 matching over 7 bases. V shed 0 bases, J shed 4 bases, and the junction held 6 bases outside the gene matches. There are 15 residues in the CDR3. The germline gives CDR1 SGHNT, CDR2 YYREEE (reference sequence). The CDR3 DNA is TGTGCCAGCAGCTTGGGACAGGGACACGGCACTGAAGCTTTCTTT. Its translation is CASSLGQGHGTEAFF.

This clone was detected many times. The chain carries TRBV19 and TRBJ2-1; 10 bases are a match to TRBD1. CDR1 and CDR2 (germline): LNHDA, SQIVND (reference sequence). V lost 7 bases to trimming and J lost 6 bases; unmatched junction nucleotides: 21. CDR3 size: 19 residues. The DNA for the CDR3 is TGTGCCAGTACCGTAGACAGATTGACGGGACAGGGGAGCCTCAATGAGCAGTTCTTC. It yields the protein CASTVDRLTGQGSLNEQFF.

A few counts support this clone. The CDR3 here is CASSEYTAHQPQHF. The DNA for the CDR3 is TGTGCCAGCAGTGAATACACAGCCCATCAGCCCCAGCATTTT. The chain is built from TRBV25-1 and TRBJ1-5; D remains unclear. The CDR3 length is 14 residues. Germline CDR1 reads MGHDK; CDR2 reads SYGVNS. Trimming took off 0 bases at V and 5 bases at J, with 8 bases between the two ends.

This clone was counted once. V usage is TRBV5-4 and J usage is TRBJ2-1, with a weak D call TRBD2 (6 bases). The CDR3 runs 15 residues. Trimming pared 2 bases from V and 7 bases from J, leaving 16 bases between. Per germline, CDR1 SGHNT and CDR2 YYREEE (reference sequence). The CDR3 DNA reads as TGTGCCAGCAGCTTTAGGTCCGGGAGTTTTAATGAGCAGTTCTTC. It specifies CASSFRSGSFNEQFF.

This clone was seen more than once but under ten times. V and J are TRBV6-5 and TRBJ2-1; 8 nucleotides align to TRBD2. The CDR3 contains 15 residues. Germline trimming cut 5 bases from V and 4 bases from J; bases unmatched to any gene: 7. Germline V gene data show CDR1 as MNHEY and CDR2 as SVGAGI. The CDR3 DNA is TGTGCCAGCAGTGCCTTTAGCGGGGATTACAATGAGCAGTTCTTC. The encoded protein is CASSAFSGDYNEQFF.

The CDR3 DNA sequence: TGTGCCAGCAGTTTGGACCAGACGTACGATGAGCAGTTCTTC. Protein sequence: CASSLDQTYDEQFF. The rearrangement links TRBV28 to TRBJ2-1; D unclear. The germline V and J ends were trimmed by 3 bases and 8 bases, with 14 bases remaining between them. Germline V gene data show CDR1 as MDHEN and CDR2 as SYDVKM. This CDR3 is built from 14 residues. Complete variable domain (other parts from reference TRBV28 and TRBJ2-1): DVKVTQSSRYLVKRTGEKVFLECVQDMDHENMFWYRQDPGLGLRLIYFSYDVKMKEKGDIPEGYSVSREKKERFSLILESASTNQTSMYLCASSLDQTYDEQFFGPGTRLTVL.

The J gene is TRBJ2-7, the V gene TRBV15; 10 positions match TRBD1. Trimming removed 2 bases from V and 3 bases from J; junction bases left unmatched: 4. CDR1 is LNHNV, CDR2 YYDKDF, per germline (reference sequence). The CDR3 runs 15 residues. Written as DNA, the CDR3 is TGTGCCACCAGCAGACGTGGGACAGGGGTCTACGAGCAGTACTTC. It yields the protein CATSRRGTGVYEQYF.

This clone has just a few counts. The V call is TRBV27, the J call TRBJ1-1; weak D call: TRBD1 (5 bases). Germline assignment: CDR1 MNHEY and CDR2 SMNVEV (reference sequence). V lost 0 bases and J lost 5, with 19 bases in between. The CDR3 has 17 residues. CDR3 residues: CASSLSLGLGGGTEAFF. The CDR3 coding sequence is TGTGCCAGCAGTTTATCACTGGGGTTGGGGGGTGGAACTGAAGCTTTCTTT.

The gene calls are TRBV7-8 and TRBJ2-5, with TRBD2 identical over 9 bases. Germline CDR1 and CDR2: SGHVS and FQNEAQ. The CDR3 has 17 residues. With V trimmed by 1 base and J by 1 base, 7 bases remained unmatched. CDR3 sequence (DNA): TGTGCCAGCAGCTTAGACGTCGGACTAGCGATCCAAGAGACCCAGTACTTC. It yields the protein CASSLDVGLAIQETQYF.

In its sample, this clone was seen a few times. The chain is built from TRBV18 and TRBJ2-7, with 9 positions matching TRBD1. Trimming removed 4 bases from V and 3 bases from J; junction bases left unmatched: 4. The CDR3 is 14 amino acids. Germline-derived CDR1 and CDR2 are KGHSH and LQKENI. The CDR3 loop is CASSLTGQGYEQYF. As DNA, the CDR3 is TGTGCCAGCTCACTAACGGGACAGGGCTACGAGCAGTACTTC.

In this sample, this clone turned up once. No DNA is shown, since the ends of the CDR3 on it are uncertain; the CDR3 is the one TCRdb lists. V gene TRBV6-5 combines with J gene TRBJ2-7. With termini counted, the CDR3 has 13 amino acids. Germline V gene data show CDR1 as MNHEY and CDR2 as SVGAGI. CDR3 sequence reads: CASSSSTVVKQYF.

This rearrangement joins TRBV29-1 to TRBJ1-3; 11 bases line up with TRBD1. The J segment lost 8 bases and the V segment lost 1 base, leaving 16 bases of the junction unmatched. CDR3 length: 18 amino acids. In germline, CDR1 is SQVTM, CDR2 ANQGSEA. The CDR3 is CSVEGPGQGGFVGHTIYF. The CDR3 DNA is TGCAGCGTTGAAGGACCGGGACAGGGGGGCTTTGTAGGTCACACCATATATTTT.

This chain connects TRBV7-9 to TRBJ2-5; a possible D gene is TRBD2 (6 bases). The CDR3 contains 13 residues. Trimming took off 5 bases at V and 4 bases at J, with 11 bases between the two ends. Germline CDR1 reads SEHNR; CDR2 reads FQNEAQ (reference sequence). The CDR3 DNA is TGTGCCAGCAGCCTACTAGCAGGAGAGACCCAGTACTTC. It specifies CASSLLAGETQYF.

The chain links TRBV18 to TRBJ2-3; D possibly matches TRBD1 or TRBD2 (5 bases each). The CDR3 is 16 amino acids. V lost 5 bases and J 2 bases, leaving 17 bases between the germline ends. Per germline, CDR1 KGHSH and CDR2 LQKENI. The CDR3 DNA follows: TGTGCCAGCTCAGCGTACAGTCCCGGGGCCACAGATACGCAGTATTTT. Translated: CASSAYSPGATDTQYF.

V is TRBV30 and J is TRBJ2-3; 10 bases match TRBD2. Germline-derived CDR1 and CDR2 are GTSNPN and SVGIG (reference sequence). CDR3 length: 14 amino acids. V was clipped by 4 bases and J by 5 bases; unmatched bases: 6. In nucleotides, the CDR3 is TGTGCCTGGATCGTAGCGGGAGGTGGAGATACGCAGTATTTT. It encodes CAWIVAGGGDTQYF.

The V and J genes are TRBV6-1 and TRBJ1-1, with unresolved D. The length of the CDR3 is 13 residues. Germline values: CDR1 MNHNS, CDR2 SASEGT. Trimming shortened V by 7 bases and J by 3 bases, and 12 bases separated the two germline ends. The CDR3 protein is CASNQVKYTEAFF. For the CDR3, the DNA is TGTGCCAGCAACCAGGTGAAGTACACTGAAGCTTTCTTT.

CDR3 sequence reads: CASSQRSGRNTEAFF. In DNA form, the CDR3 reads TGTGCCAGCAGCCAGAGGAGCGGACGGAACACTGAAGCTTTCTTT. The V and J genes are TRBV7-8 and TRBJ1-1; D not certain. The CDR3 has 15 residues. The germline V and J ends were trimmed by 5 bases and 1 base, with 14 bases remaining between them. CDR1 is SGHVS, CDR2 FQNEAQ, per germline. Supplemented by reference TRBV7-8 and TRBJ1-1, the full variable domain reads GAGVSQSPRYKVAKRGQDVALRCDPISGHVSLFWYQQALGQGPEFLTYFQNEAQLDKSGLPSDRFFAERPEGSVSTLKIQRTQQEDSAVYLCASSQRSGRNTEAFFGQGTRLTVV.